Below are 21 T cell receptor beta chains sequenced from a single sample in a study of regulatory T cells in long-lasting Graves disease. Described time point: newly diagnosed GD, antithyroid drugs for less than 3 months. PBMC-extracted RNA yielded the TCR library. According to the study, TCR beta libraries were built with iRepertoire HTBI primers and CDR3-region Arm-PCR. From the multiplex PCR reads, TCRdb called clonotypes with MiXCR, one entry per CDR3 protein. Counted here are around 480,000 distinct CDR3 sequences, around 15% occurring once; the ten biggest clones make up 20% to 25%. This sample was shared with a second study, whose subject was T cells in Graves' hyperthyroidism and ophthalmopathy.

Sample: peripheral blood mononuclear cells (PBMCs), taken at new diagnosis, from a patient treated with antithyroid drugs. The receptors shown here come from a woman aged 35-65 years with Graves disease.

The chain employs TRBV30 and TRBJ1-2, with a weak D call TRBD1 (5 bases). Trimming took 7 bases from V and 9 from J, leaving 21 bases between them. The CDR3 contains 13 residues. The germline CDR1 and CDR2 sequences are GTSNPN and SVGIG (reference sequence). Here the CDR3 DNA reads TGTGCCTTGGATCCACGGGGGATGGTGAGCTACACCTTC. This translates into CALDPRGMVSYTF.

This sequence joins TRBV19 and TRBJ1-5; D is unclear. V gave up 7 bases and J gave up 0 bases, with 13 bases separating them. There are 15 residues in the CDR3. Germline-derived CDR1 and CDR2 are LNHDA and SQIVND (reference sequence). The CDR3: CASNTDNYSNQPQHF. CDR3 nucleotides: TGTGCCAGTAACACAGATAACTATAGCAATCAGCCCCAGCATTTT.

This chain uses TRBV28 with TRBJ1-3; D is perhaps TRBD1 (5 bases). The CDR3 runs 16 residues. V lost 6 bases and J 8 bases, leaving 23 bases between the germline ends. Germline loops: CDR1 MDHEN, CDR2 SYDVKM. CDR3 bases: TGTGCCAGCAGACCCCAGGACACCGTACGAAAACACACCATATATTTT. It translates to CASRPQDTVRKHTIYF.

This clonotype was detected only once. This may come from a read error, since a much larger clone is one base off. The chain has TRBV12-3 or TRBV12-4 and TRBJ1-5; 8 nucleotides agree with TRBD1. The CDR3 covers 14 residues. The junction had 10 bases not matched to a gene; V was cut back by 11 bases and J by 4 bases. CDR3 nucleotide sequence: TGTGCCGGCACCCAGGGGGCGAGGAATCAGCCCCAGCATTTT. It specifies CAGTQGARNQPQHF.

The V gene is TRBV19, the J gene TRBJ2-3; weak D call: TRBD2 (5 bases). Trimming left V 5 bases short and J 5 bases short, with 8 bases between. The germline gives CDR1 LNHDA, CDR2 SQIVND (reference sequence). This CDR3 has 12 amino acids. The CDR3 reads CASSWRQDTQYF. For the CDR3, the DNA is TGTGCCAGTAGTTGGAGGCAAGATACGCAGTATTTT.

This clonotype appeared many times. The V call is TRBV28, the J call TRBJ2-7; 7 bases map to TRBD1. Germline V gives CDR1 MDHEN, CDR2 SYDVKM. V was clipped by 7 bases and J by 3 bases; unmatched bases: 6. This CDR3 is built from 13 residues. The CDR3 coding sequence is TGTGCCAGCACCAAGACAGGGATCTACGAGCAGTACTTC. Protein: CASTKTGIYEQYF.

This clonotype was recorded many times. CDR3 DNA sequence: TGTGCCAGCAGCTCAACCCTCCCGGGAACTGGGGCCAACGTCCTGACTTTC. It codes for CASSSTLPGTGANVLTF. The chain recombines TRBV11-2 with TRBJ2-6; weak D call: TRBD2 (5 bases). V dropped 4 bases and J dropped 2 bases, with 15 bases sitting between them. The CDR3 totals 17 residues. Germline assignment: CDR1 SGHAT and CDR2 FQNNGV.

This clonotype has at least ten counts. The chain joins TRBV27 to TRBJ1-1; no clear D gene. V was pared by 3 bases and J by 10 bases, with 15 bases between. The CDR3 consists of 13 residues. Germline V lookup: CDR1 MNHEY, CDR2 SMNVEV (reference sequence). CDR3 sequence: CASSLAGHRAAFF. As DNA, the CDR3 is TGTGCCAGCAGTTTGGCGGGCCACCGCGCAGCTTTCTTT.

This clonotype appeared many times. This chain uses TRBV30 with TRBJ2-2; the D is unclear. Germline V gene data show CDR1 as GTSNPN and CDR2 as SVGIG (reference sequence). This CDR3 comprises 12 residues. V lost 0 bases to trimming and J lost 6 bases, with 5 bases between them. The CDR3 coding sequence is TGTGCCTGGAGTGTGGGGTCCGGGGAGCTGTTTTTT. Translating gives CAWSVGSGELFF.

This clonotype was detected many times. The rearrangement links TRBV18 to TRBJ2-7; D is uncertain. CDR3 length: 13 amino acids. Trimming shortened V by 4 bases and J by 2 bases, and 9 bases separated the two germline ends. Per the germline V gene, CDR1 is KGHSH and CDR2 is LQKENI. DNA for the CDR3: TGTGCCAGCTCACGTGCGGTGGCCTACGAGCAGTACTTC. Translating gives CASSRAVAYEQYF.

This clonotype was counted many times. The chain employs TRBV6-4 and TRBJ1-5; D is undetermined. Germline lookup yields CDR1 MRHNA and CDR2 SNTAGT. V was shortened by 3 bases and J by 5 bases, with 8 bases between the two germline ends. The CDR3 extends over 13 amino acids. CDR3 residues: CASSETQDQPQHF. The CDR3 region has the DNA TGTGCCAGCAGTGAGACGCAGGATCAGCCCCAGCATTTT.

The J gene is TRBJ1-3, the V gene TRBV5-5; D is perhaps TRBD1 (5 bases). V lost 3 bases and J 2 bases, leaving 15 bases between the germline ends. Germline-derived CDR1 and CDR2 are SGHKS and YYEKEE (reference sequence). CDR3 size: 16 residues. The chain's CDR3 is CASSYMTWGTGNTIYF. CDR3 in DNA: TGTGCCAGCAGCTACATGACTTGGGGGACTGGAAACACCATATATTTT.

In this sample, this clonotype turned up many times. The rearrangement uses TRBV30 and TRBJ2-3; D remains unclear. The CDR3 is 14 residues long. Trimming removed 4 bases at V and 1 base at J, with 12 bases between. Germline CDR1 is GTSNPN and CDR2 is SVGIG (reference sequence). The CDR3 sequence is CAWTMGKGTDTQYF. For the CDR3, the DNA is TGTGCCTGGACCATGGGAAAGGGCACAGATACGCAGTATTTT. Together with reference TRBV30 and TRBJ2-3, the CDR3 gives the full variable domain: SQTIHQWPATLVQPVGSPLSLECTVEGTSNPNLYWYRQAAGRGLQLLFYSVGIGQISSEVPQNLSASRPQDRQFILSSKKLLLSDSGFYLCAWTMGKGTDTQYFGPGTRLTVL.

This clonotype has more than one count but fewer than ten. V gene TRBV25-1 combines with J gene TRBJ2-2; tentatively, D is TRBD2 (5 bases). Germline CDR1 MGHDK, CDR2 SYGVNS. Trimming removed 8 bases at V and 5 bases at J, with 18 bases between. CDR3 size: 15 residues. This chain's CDR3 is CASRSGVEITGELFF. The CDR3 nucleotides are TGTGCCAGCCGATCCGGGGTCGAAATTACCGGGGAGCTGTTTTTT.

The V gene is TRBV6-2 or TRBV6-3, the J gene TRBJ2-7; D uncertain. The germline V gene encodes CDR1 MNHEY and CDR2 SVGEGT. V was trimmed by 6 bases and J by 4 bases, leaving 13 bases between them. The CDR3 sequence is 13 residues long. The CDR3 coding sequence is TGTGCCAGCAGGAGCCCTATGGGGTACGAGCAGTACTTC. It translates to CASRSPMGYEQYF.

This clonotype is a singleton in its sample. The junction does not match germline at one end; this may be a read error. The genes are TRBV7-2 and TRBJ1-1; no clear D gene. The CDR3 extends over 14 amino acids. Germline CDR1 reads SGHTA; CDR2 reads FQGNSA. Here the CDR3 reads CVSSLKVWNTEAFF. The CDR3, as DNA: TGTGTCAGCAGCTTAAAGGTTTGGAACACTGAAGCTTTCTTT.

The chain carries TRBV11-2 and TRBJ2-1; D unresolved. V lost 2 bases and J lost 10, with 12 bases in between. Germline V gene sequence: CDR1 SGHAT, CDR2 FQNNGV. The CDR3 consists of 13 residues. CDR3 residues: CASSLLEYGEQFF. DNA of the CDR3: TGTGCCAGCAGCTTATTGGAATATGGGGAGCAGTTCTTC.

This clonotype was counted a few times. The J gene is TRBJ1-1, the V gene TRBV5-4; a weak D match, TRBD1 (6 bases). The V end was cut by 0 bases, the J end by 4 bases, with 13 bases between. Germline loops: CDR1 SGHNT, CDR2 YYREEE (reference sequence). This CDR3 is built from 15 residues. CDR3 residues: CASSLGGAGGTEAFF. The CDR3 DNA reads as TGTGCCAGCAGCTTGGGGGGGGCTGGTGGCACTGAAGCTTTCTTT. The whole variable domain, remainder taken from reference TRBV5-4 and TRBJ1-1, is ETGVTQSPTHLIKTRGQQVTLRCSSQSGHNTVSWYQQALGQGPQFIFQYYREEENGRGNFPPRFSGLQFPNYSSELNVNALELDDSALYLCASSLGGAGGTEAFFGQGTRLTVV.

This chain uses TRBV10-3 with TRBJ2-4; 7 positions match TRBD2. Trimming took 0 bases from V and 16 from J; bases not matched to a gene: 12. CDR1 is ENHRY and CDR2 is SYGVKD in the germline V gene. The CDR3 contains 14 residues. The CDR3 is CAISESGAGTISYF. The DNA of the CDR3 is TGTGCCATCAGTGAGTCTGGGGCCGGGACTATCTCATACTTC.

This clonotype has ten or more counts. The chain employs TRBV20-1 and TRBJ2-7, with TRBD1 as a possible D gene (6 bases). V lost 5 bases and J 0 bases, leaving 17 bases between the germline ends. The CDR3 extends over 15 amino acids. The germline gives CDR1 DFQATT, CDR2 SNEGSKA (reference sequence). CDR3 nucleotides: TGCAGTGCTTCCAGGACAGAACACTTCTCCTACGAGCAGTACTTC. It is translated as CSASRTEHFSYEQYF.

This clonotype has at least ten counts. This chain links TRBV10-3 with TRBJ2-7, with D possibly being TRBD1 (6 bases). Germline lookup yields CDR1 ENHRY and CDR2 SYGVKD. V shed 11 bases and J shed 0 bases, with 11 bases lying between them. This CDR3 has 12 amino acids. CDR3 DNA sequence: TGTGCCGGGGGCCGTACCTCCTACGAGCAGTACTTC. Protein product: CAGGRTSYEQYF.